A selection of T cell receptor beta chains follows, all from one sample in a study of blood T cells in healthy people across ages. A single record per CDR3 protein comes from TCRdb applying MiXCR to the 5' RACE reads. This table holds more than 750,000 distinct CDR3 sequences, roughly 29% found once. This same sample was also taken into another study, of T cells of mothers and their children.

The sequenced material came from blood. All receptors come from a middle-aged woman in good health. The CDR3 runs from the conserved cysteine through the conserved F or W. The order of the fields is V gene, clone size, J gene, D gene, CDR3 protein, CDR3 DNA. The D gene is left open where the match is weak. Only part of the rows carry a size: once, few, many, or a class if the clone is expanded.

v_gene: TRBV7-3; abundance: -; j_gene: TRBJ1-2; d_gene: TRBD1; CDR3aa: CASGRQGSYGYTF; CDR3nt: TGTGCCAGCGGACGACAGGGGAGCTATGGCTACACCTTC
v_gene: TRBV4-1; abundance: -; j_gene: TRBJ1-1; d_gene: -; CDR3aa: CASSQVWGSTEAFF; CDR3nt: TGCGCCAGCAGCCAAGTATGGGGCTCAACTGAAGCTTTCTTT
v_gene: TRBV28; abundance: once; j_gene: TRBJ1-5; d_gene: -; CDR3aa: CASSSSGEVGQPQHF; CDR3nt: TGTGCCAGCAGTTCATCAGGGGAGGTTGGTCAGCCCCAGCATTTT
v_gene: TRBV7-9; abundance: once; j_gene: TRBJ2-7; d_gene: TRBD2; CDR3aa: CASSLAGGGAVYEQYF; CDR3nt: TGTGCCAGCAGCTTAGCTGGCGGGGGGGCCGTCTACGAGCAGTACTTC
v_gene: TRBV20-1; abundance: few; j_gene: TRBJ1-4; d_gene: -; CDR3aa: CSAGPGIGEKLFF; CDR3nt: TGCAGTGCTGGCCCAGGGATAGGTGAAAAACTGTTTTTT
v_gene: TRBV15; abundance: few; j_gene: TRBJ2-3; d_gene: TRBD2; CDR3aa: CATSRGGAGEADTQYF; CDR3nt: TGTGCCACCAGCAGAGGAGGAGCGGGGGAAGCAGATACGCAGTATTTT
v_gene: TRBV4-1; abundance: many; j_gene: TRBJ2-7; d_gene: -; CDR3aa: CASSQDPRLFLYEQYF; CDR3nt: TGCGCCAGCAGCCAAGATCCGAGACTATTCCTCTACGAGCAGTACTTC
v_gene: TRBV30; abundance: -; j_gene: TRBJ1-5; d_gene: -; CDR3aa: CAWSAQVSNQPQHF; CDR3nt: TGTGCCTGGAGCGCACAGGTTAGCAATCAGCCCCAGCATTTT
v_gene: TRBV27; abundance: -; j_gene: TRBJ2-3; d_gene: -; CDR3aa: CASSLERRRTDTQYF; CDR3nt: TGTGCCAGCAGTTTAGAGAGGCGGCGCACAGATACGCAGTATTTT
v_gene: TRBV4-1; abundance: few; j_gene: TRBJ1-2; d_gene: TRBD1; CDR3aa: CASSQASGQFYGYTF; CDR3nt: TGCGCCAGCAGCCAAGCCTCGGGACAGTTCTATGGCTACACCTTC
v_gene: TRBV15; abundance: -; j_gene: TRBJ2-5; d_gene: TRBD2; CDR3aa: CATSSYSGGAPETQYF; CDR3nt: TGTGCCACCAGCAGTTATAGCGGGGGGGCCCCAGAGACCCAGTACTTC
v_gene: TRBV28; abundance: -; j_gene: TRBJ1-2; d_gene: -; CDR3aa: CASRPGGVDYGYTF; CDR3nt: TGTGCCAGCAGGCCCGGGGGGGTCGACTATGGCTACACCTTC
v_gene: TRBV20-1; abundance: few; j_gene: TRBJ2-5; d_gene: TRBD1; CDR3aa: CSATDRVIYKQYF; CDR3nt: TGCAGTGCTACGGACAGGGTAATTTACAAGCAGTACTTC
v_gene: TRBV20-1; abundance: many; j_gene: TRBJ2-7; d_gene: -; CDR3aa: CSASGTTTYEQYF; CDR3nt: TGCAGTGCTAGCGGTACCACCACCTACGAGCAGTACTTC
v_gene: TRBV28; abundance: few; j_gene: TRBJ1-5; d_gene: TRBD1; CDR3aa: CASRPGQYNQPQHF; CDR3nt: TGTGCCAGCAGGCCGGGACAGTACAATCAGCCCCAGCATTTT
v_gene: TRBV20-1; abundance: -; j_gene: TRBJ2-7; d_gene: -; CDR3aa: CSARDVASWAEQYF; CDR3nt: TGCAGTGCTAGAGATGTAGCTAGCTGGGCCGAGCAGTACTTC
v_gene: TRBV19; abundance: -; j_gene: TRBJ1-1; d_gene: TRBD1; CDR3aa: CASWGQWNTEAFF; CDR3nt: TGTGCCAGTTGGGGACAGTGGAACACTGAAGCTTTCTTT
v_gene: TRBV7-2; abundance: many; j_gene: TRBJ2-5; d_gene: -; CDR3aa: CASSSQTRPGETQYF; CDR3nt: TGTGCCAGCAGCTCACAGACTAGACCGGGAGAGACCCAGTACTTC
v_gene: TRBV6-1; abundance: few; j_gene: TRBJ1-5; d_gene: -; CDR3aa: CASSEEGGSIFHSNQPQHF; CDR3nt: TGTGCCAGCAGTGAAGAGGGGGGAAGCATTTTTCATAGCAATCAGCCCCAGCATTTT
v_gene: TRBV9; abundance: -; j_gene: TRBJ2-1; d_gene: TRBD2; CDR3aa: CASSPYSGGRLNEQFF; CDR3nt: TGTGCCAGCAGTCCTTATAGCGGGGGGCGCCTAAATGAGCAGTTCTTC
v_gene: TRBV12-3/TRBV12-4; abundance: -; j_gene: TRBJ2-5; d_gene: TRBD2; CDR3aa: CASSPASGYQETQYF; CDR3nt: TGTGCCAGCTCGCCGGCTAGCGGGTACCAAGAGACCCAGTACTTC
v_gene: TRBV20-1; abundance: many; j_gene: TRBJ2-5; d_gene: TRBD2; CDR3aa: CSARARGSGGVRKETQYF; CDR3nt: TGCAGTGCTAGAGCCCGAGGTAGCGGGGGAGTCCGAAAAGAGACCCAGTACTTC
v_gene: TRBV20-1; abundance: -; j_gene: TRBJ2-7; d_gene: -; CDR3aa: CSARILEREQYF; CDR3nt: TGCAGTGCTAGGATCCTAGAGCGCGAGCAGTACTTC
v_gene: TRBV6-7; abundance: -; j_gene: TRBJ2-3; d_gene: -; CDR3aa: CASSYTLSRLRTDTQYF; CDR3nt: TGTGCCAGCAGTTACACCCTTTCGCGGTTACGCACAGATACGCAGTATTTT
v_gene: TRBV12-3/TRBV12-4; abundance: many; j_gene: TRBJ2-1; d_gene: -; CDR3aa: CASSLVGQLVEQFF; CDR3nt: TGTGCCAGCAGTTTAGTCGGACAGCTCGTTGAGCAGTTCTTC
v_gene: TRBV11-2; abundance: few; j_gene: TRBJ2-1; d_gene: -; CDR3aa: CASSFFRDSYNEQFF; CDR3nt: TGTGCCAGCAGCTTCTTTCGGGATAGCTACAATGAGCAGTTCTTC
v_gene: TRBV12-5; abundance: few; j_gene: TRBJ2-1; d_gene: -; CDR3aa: CASGFNYGSKGSSYNEQFF; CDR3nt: TGTGCTAGTGGTTTCAATTACGGGTCGAAGGGAAGCTCCTACAATGAGCAGTTCTTC
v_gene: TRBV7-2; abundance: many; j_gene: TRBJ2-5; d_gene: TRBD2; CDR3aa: CASSLAGGLETQYF; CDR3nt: TGTGCCAGCAGCCTAGCGGGGGGGCTAGAGACCCAGTACTTC
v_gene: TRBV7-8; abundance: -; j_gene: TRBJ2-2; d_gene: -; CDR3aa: CASSFWTIPGTPRMVLFF; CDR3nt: TGTGCCAGCAGCTTTTGGACCATCCCGGGGACCCCCAGAATGGTGCTGTTTTTT
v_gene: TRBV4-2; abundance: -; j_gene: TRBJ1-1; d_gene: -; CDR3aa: CASSLRPLDEAFF; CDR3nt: TGTGCCAGCAGCTTACGACCGTTAGACGAAGCTTTCTTT
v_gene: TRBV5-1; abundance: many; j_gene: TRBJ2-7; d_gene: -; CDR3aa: CASSGTRGLIGDYEQYF; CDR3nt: TGCGCCAGCAGCGGCACCCGGGGCCTCATCGGGGACTACGAGCAGTACTTC
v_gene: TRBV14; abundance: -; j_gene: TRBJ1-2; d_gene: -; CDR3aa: CASSQDFDYGYTF; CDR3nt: TGTGCCAGCAGCCAAGATTTTGACTATGGCTACACCTTC
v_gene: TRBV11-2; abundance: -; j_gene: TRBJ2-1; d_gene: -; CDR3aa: CASSLGTISYNEQFF; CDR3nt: TGTGCCAGCAGCTTAGGGACTATCTCCTACAATGAGCAGTTCTTC
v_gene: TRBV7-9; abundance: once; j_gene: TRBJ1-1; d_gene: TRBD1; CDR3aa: CASSLQTGDYTEAFF; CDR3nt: TGTGCCAGCAGCTTACAGACAGGGGACTACACTGAAGCTTTCTTT
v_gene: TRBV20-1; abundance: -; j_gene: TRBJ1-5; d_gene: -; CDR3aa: CSASRSQTADNQPQHF; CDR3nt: TGCAGTGCTAGTAGATCCCAGACAGCAGACAATCAGCCCCAGCATTTT
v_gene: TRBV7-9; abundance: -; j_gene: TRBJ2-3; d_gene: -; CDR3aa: CASSQPFGESTDTQYF; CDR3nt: TGTGCCAGCAGCCAGCCCTTTGGGGAAAGCACAGATACGCAGTATTTT
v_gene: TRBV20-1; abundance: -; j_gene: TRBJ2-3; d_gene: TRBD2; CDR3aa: CSARDTSGGSTQYF; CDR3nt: TGCAGTGCTAGAGATACTAGCGGGGGAAGTACGCAGTATTTT
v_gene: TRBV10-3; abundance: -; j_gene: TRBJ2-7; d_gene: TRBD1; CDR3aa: CAISELGQGSSEQYF; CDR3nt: TGTGCCATCAGTGAATTGGGACAGGGTTCGTCCGAGCAGTACTTC
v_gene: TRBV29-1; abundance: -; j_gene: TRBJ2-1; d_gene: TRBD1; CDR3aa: CSVDSGQGGYEQFF; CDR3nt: TGCAGCGTTGATTCGGGACAGGGGGGCTATGAGCAGTTCTTC
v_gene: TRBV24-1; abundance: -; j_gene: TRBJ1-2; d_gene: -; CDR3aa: CATSDPGSGYGYTF; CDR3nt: TGTGCCACCAGTGACCCCGGGAGCGGCTATGGCTACACCTTC
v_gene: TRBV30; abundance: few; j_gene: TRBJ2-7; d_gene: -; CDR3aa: CAWSVLVGYEQYF; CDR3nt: TGTGCCTGGAGTGTACTTGTGGGCTACGAGCAGTACTTC
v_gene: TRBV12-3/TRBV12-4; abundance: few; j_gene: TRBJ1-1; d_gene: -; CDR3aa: CASSWGQGAEAFF; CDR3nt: TGTGCCAGCAGTTGGGGACAAGGGGCTGAAGCTTTCTTT
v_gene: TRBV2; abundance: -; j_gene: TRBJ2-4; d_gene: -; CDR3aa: CASSETGGLAKNIQYF; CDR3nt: TGTGCCAGCAGTGAGACGGGGGGCCTAGCCAAAAACATTCAGTACTTC
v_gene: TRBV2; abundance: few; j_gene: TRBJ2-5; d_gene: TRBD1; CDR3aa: CASKGQGLSGSPRTQYF; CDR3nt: TGTGCCAGCAAGGGACAGGGGCTGTCGGGGTCCCCTAGAACCCAGTACTTC
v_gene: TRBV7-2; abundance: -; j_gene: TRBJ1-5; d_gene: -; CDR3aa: CASSSGTSPQHF; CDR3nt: TGTGCCAGCAGCTCCGGGACTAGCCCCCAGCATTTT
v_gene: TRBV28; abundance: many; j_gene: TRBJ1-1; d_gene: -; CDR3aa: CASRPTGNTEAFF; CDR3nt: TGTGCCAGCAGGCCGACAGGGAACACTGAAGCTTTCTTT